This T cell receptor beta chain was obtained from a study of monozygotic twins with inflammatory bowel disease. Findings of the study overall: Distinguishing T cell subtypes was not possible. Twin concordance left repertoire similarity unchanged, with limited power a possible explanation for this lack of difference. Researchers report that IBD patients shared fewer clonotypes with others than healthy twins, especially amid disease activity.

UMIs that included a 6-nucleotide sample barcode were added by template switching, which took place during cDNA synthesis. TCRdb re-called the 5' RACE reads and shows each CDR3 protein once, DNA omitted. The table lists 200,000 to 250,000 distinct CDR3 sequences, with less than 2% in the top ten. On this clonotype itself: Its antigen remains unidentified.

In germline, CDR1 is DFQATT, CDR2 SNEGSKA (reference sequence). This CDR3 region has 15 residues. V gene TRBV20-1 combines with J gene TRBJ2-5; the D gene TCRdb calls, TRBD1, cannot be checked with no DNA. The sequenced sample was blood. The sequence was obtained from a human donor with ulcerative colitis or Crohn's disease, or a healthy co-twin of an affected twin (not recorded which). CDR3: CSARDLGEYQETQYF.